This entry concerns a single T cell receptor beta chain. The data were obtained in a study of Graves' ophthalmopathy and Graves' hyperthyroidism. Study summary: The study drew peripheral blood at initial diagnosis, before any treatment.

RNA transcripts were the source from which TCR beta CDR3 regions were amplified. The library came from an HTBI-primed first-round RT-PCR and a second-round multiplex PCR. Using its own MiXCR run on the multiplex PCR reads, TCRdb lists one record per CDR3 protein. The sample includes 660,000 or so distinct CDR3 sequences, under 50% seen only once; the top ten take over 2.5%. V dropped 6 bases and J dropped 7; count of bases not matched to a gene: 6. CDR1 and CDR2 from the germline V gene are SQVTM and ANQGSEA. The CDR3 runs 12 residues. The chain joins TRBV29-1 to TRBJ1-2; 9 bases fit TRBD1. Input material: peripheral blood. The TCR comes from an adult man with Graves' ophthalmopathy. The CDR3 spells CSVSGTGSGYTF. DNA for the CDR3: TGCAGCGTATCCGGGACAGGGTCTGGCTACACCTTC. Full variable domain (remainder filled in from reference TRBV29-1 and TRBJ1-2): SAVISQKPSRDICQRGTSLTIQCQVDSQVTMMFWYRQQPGQSLTLIATANQGSEATYESGFVIDKFPISRPNLTFSTLTVSNMSPEDSSIYLCSVSGTGSGYTFGSGTRLTVV.